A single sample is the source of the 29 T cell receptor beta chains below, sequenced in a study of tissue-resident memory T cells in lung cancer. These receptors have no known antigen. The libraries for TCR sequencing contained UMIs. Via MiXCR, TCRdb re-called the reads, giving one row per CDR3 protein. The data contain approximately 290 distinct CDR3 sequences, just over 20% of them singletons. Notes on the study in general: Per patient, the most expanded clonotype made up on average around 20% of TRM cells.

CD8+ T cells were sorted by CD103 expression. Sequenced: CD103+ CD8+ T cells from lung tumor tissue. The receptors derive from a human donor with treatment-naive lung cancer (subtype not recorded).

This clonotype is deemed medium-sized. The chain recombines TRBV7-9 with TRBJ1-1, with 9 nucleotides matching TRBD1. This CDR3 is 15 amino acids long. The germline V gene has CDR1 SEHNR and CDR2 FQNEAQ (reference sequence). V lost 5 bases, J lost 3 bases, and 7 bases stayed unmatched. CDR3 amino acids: CASSHRDRGDTEAFF. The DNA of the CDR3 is TGTGCCAGCAGCCATCGAGACAGGGGGGACACTGAAGCTTTCTTT.

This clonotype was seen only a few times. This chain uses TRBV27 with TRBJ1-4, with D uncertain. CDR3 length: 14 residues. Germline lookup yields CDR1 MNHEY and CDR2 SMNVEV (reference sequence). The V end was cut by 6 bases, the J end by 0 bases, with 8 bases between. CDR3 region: CASRNLATNEKLFF. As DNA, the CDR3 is TGTGCCAGCAGAAACCTTGCAACTAATGAAAAACTGTTTTTT.

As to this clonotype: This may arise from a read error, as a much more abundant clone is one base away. As DNA, the CDR3 is TGCGCCAGAAGCTCTGTGGGGTCCTACGAGCAGTACTTC. It codes for CARSSVGSYEQYF. This sequence joins TRBV5-5 and TRBJ2-7; D is uncertain. From germline, CDR1 is SGHKS and CDR2 YYEKEE (reference sequence). The CDR3 totals 13 residues. Full variable domain (remainder filled in from reference TRBV5-5 and TRBJ2-7): DAGVTQSPTHLIKTRGQQVTLRCSPISGHKSVSWYQQVLGQGPQFIFQYYEKEERGRGNFPDRFSARQFPNYSSELNVNALLLGDSALYLCARSSVGSYEQYFGPGTRLTVT.

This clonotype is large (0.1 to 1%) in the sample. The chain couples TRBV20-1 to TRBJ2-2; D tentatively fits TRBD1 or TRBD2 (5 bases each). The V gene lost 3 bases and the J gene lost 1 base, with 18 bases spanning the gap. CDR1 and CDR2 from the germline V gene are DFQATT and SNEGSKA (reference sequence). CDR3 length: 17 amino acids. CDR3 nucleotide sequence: TGCAGTGCTAGGGAGCATCAGGGACGAGAGAACACCGGGGAGCTGTTTTTT. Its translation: CSAREHQGRENTGELFF.

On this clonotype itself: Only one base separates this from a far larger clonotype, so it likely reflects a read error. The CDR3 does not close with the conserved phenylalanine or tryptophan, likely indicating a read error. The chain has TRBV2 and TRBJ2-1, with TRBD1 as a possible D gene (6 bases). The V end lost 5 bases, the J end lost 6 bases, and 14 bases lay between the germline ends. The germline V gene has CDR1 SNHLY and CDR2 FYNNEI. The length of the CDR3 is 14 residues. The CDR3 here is CASSPRPDSNEQFL. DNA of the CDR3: TGTGCCAGCAGTCCACGACCGGACAGCAATGAGCAGTTCCTC.

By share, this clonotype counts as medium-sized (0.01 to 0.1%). The chain's CDR3 is CASTPWTGGSNSYNSPLHF. The CDR3 DNA is TGTGCCAGCACTCCTTGGACAGGGGGCTCCAACTCCTATAATTCACCCCTCCACTTT. The chain employs TRBV28 and TRBJ1-6; 11 bases are a match to TRBD1. Trimming cost V 7 bases and J 0 bases; bases outside gene matches: 11. The germline V gene has CDR1 MDHEN and CDR2 SYDVKM. The CDR3 totals 19 residues.

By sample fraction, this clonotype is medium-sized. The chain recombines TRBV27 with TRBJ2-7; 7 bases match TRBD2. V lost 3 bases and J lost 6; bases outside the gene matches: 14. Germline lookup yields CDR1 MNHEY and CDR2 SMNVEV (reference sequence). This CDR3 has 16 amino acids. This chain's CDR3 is CASSFPGRPGTIEQYF. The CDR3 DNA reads TGTGCCAGCAGTTTCCCAGGGAGGCCGGGGACTATCGAGCAGTACTTC.

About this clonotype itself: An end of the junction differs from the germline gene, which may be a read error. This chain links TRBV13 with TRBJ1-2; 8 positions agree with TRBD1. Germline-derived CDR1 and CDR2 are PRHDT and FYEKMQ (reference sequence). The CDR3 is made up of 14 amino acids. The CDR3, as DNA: TGTGCCAGCAGCACCAGCCCAGGGGGCCGGGGCTACACATTC. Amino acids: CASSTSPGGRGYTF. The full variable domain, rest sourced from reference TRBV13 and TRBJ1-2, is AAGVIQSPRHLIKEKRETATLKCYPIPRHDTVYWYQQGPGQDPQFLISFYEKMQSDKGSIPDRFSAQQFSDYHSELNMSSLELGDSALYFCASSTSPGGRGYTFGSGTRLTVV.

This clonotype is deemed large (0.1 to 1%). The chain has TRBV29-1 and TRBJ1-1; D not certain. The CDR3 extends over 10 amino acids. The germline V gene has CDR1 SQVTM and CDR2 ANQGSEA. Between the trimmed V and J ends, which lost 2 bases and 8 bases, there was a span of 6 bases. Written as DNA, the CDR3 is TGCAGCGTTGAATTGACGGAAGCTTTCTTT. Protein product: CSVELTEAFF.

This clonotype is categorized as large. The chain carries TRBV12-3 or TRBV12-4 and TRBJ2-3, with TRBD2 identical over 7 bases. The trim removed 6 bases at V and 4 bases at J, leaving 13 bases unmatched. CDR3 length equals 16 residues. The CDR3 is CASRGGSQLMADTQYF. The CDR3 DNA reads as TGTGCCAGCAGGGGGGGGTCCCAATTGATGGCAGATACGCAGTATTTT.

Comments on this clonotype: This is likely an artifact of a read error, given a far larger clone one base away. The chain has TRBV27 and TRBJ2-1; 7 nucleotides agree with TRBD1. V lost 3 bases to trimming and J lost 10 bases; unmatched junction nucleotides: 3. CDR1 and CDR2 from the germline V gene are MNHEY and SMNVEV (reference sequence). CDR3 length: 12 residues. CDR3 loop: CASSFRGYEQFF. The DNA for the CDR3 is TGTGCCAGCAGTTTCAGGGGGTACGAGCAGTTCTTC.

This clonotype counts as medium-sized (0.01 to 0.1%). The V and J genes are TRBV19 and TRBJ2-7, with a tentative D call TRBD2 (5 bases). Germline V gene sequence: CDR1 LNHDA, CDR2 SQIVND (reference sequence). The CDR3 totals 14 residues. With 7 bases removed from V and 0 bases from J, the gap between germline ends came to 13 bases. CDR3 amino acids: CASTPGVNSYEQYF. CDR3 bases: TGTGCCAGTACCCCCGGGGTTAACTCCTACGAGCAGTACTTC.

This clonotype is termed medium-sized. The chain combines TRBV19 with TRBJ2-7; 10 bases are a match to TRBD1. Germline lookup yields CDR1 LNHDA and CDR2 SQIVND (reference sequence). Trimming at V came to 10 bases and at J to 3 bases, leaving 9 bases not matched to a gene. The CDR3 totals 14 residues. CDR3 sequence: CATQPTGGFYEQYF. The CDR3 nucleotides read TGTGCCACGCAACCGACAGGGGGCTTCTACGAGCAGTACTTC.

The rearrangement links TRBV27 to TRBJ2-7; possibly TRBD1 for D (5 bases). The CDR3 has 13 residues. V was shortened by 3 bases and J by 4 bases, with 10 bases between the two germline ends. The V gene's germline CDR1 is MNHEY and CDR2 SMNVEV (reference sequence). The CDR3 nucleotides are TGTGCCAGCAGTTTTAAACAGGATTACGAGCAGTACTTC. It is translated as CASSFKQDYEQYF.

The CDR3 nucleotides are TGTGCCAGCAGCTTAGATCTAGGACGGAACAATGAGCAGTTCTTC. This gives the protein CASSLDLGRNNEQFF. This chain connects TRBV11-2 to TRBJ2-1, with no clear D. V lost 0 bases, J lost 5 bases, and 11 bases lay in between. In germline, CDR1 is SGHAT, CDR2 FQNNGV. CDR3 length: 15 residues.

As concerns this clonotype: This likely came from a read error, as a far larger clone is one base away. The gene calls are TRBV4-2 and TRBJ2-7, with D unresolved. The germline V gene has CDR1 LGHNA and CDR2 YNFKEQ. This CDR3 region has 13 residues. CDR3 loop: CASSLSRTYKQYF. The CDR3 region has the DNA TGTGCCAGCAGTTTGAGCAGGACCTACAAGCAGTACTTC.

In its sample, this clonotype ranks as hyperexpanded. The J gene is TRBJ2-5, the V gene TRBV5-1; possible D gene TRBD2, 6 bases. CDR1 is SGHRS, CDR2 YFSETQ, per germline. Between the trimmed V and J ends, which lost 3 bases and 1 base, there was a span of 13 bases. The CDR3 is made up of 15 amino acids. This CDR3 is CASSSRWDFQETQYF. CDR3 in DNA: TGCGCCAGCAGCTCGAGGTGGGACTTCCAAGAGACCCAGTACTTC.

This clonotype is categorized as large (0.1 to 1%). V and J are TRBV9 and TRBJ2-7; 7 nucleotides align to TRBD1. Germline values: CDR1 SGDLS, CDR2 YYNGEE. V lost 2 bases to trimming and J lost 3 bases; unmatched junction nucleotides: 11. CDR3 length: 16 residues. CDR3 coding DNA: TGTGCCAGCAGCGTTACGGACAGGAATCGAGACTACGAGCAGTACTTC. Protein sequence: CASSVTDRNRDYEQYF.

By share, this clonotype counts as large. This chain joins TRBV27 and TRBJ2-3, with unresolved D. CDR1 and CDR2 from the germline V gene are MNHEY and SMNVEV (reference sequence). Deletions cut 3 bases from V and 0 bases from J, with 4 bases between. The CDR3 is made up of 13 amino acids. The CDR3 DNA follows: TGTGCCAGCAGTTTCATCAGCACAGATACGCAGTATTTT. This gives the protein CASSFISTDTQYF.

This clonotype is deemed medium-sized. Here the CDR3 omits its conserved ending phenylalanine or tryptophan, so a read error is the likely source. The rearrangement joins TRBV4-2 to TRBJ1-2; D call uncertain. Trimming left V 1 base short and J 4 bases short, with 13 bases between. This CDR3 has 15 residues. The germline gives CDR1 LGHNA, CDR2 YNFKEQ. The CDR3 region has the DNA TGTGCCAGCAGCCAAGTCTACAGTAGCGTCTATGGCTACACCCTC. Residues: CASSQVYSSVYGYTL.

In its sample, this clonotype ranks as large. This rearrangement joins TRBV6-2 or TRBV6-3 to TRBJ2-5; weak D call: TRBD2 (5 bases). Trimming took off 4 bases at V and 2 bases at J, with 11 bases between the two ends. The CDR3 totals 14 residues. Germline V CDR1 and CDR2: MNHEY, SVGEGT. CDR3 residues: CASSWTAFQETQYF. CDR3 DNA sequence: TGTGCCAGCAGTTGGACTGCGTTTCAAGAGACCCAGTACTTC.

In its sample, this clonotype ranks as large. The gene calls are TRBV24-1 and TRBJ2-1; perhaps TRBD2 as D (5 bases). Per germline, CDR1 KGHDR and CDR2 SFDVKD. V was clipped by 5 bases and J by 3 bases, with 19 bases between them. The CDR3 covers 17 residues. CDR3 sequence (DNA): TGTGCCACCAGTGGGCGGGTGGCAGCCCGATACTACAATGAGCAGTTCTTC. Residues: CATSGRVAARYYNEQFF.

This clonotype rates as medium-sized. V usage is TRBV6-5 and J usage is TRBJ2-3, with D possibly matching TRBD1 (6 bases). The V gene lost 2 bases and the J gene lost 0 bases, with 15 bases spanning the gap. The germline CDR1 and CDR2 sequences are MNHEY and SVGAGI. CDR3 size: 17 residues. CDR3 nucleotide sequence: TGTGCCAGCAGTTACCGGACAGCCTTTGGTAGCACAGATACGCAGTATTTT. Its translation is CASSYRTAFGSTDTQYF.

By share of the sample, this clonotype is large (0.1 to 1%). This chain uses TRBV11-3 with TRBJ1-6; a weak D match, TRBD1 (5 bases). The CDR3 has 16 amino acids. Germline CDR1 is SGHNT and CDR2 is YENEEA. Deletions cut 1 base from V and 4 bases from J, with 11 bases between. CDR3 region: CASSLGNGAYNSPLHF. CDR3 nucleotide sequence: TGTGCCAGCAGCTTAGGAAATGGGGCTTATAATTCACCCCTCCACTTT.

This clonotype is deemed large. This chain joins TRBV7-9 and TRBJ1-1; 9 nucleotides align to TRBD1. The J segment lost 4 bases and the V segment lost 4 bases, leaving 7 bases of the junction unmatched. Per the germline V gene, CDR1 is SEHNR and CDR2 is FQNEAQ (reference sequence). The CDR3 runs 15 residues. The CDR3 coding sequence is TGTGCCAGCAGCTCGCCGGACAGGGGTGCCACTGAAGCTTTCTTT. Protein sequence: CASSSPDRGATEAFF.

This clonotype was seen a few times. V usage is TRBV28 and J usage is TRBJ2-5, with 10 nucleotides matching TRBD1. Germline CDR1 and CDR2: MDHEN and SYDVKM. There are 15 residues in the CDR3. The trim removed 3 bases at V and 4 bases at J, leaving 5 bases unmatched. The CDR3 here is CASSFATGGPETQYF. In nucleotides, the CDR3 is TGTGCCAGCAGTTTCGCGACAGGGGGCCCAGAGACCCAGTACTTC.

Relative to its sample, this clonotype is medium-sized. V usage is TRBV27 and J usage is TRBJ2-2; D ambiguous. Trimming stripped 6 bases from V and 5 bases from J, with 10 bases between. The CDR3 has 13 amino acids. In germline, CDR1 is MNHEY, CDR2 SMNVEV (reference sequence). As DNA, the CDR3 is TGTGCCAGCAGCCGAGTTGGAACCGGGGAGCTGTTTTTT. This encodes CASSRVGTGELFF.

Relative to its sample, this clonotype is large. For the CDR3, the DNA is TGTGCCAGCAGTTTAGGGCGGGATTCACCCCTCCACTTT. Residues: CASSLGRDSPLHF. The chain combines TRBV27 with TRBJ1-6; D gene ambiguous. V was cut by 2 bases and J by 8 bases, with 7 bases left in between. Germline values: CDR1 MNHEY, CDR2 SMNVEV (reference sequence). The CDR3 length is 13 residues.

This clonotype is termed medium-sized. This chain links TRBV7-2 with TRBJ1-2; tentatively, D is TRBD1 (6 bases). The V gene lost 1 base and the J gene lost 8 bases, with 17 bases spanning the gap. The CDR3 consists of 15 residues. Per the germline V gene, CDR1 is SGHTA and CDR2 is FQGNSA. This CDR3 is CASSLVGPGARGYTF. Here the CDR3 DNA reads TGTGCCAGCAGCTTAGTTGGGCCGGGGGCGCGCGGCTACACCTTC.